The 4 T cell receptor beta chains presented below share a single source sample, sequenced in a study of breast tumors, draining lymph nodes, adjacent tissues. Breast cancer patients provided tissue from their axillary draining lymph nodes. TCRdb processed the multiplex PCR reads anew with MiXCR; each CDR3 protein has one entry. The table has approximately 120,000 distinct CDR3 sequences, less than 25% seen once. Sequencing was carried out using axillary lymph node tissue. The origin of the receptors is a female donor with breast cancer. Some clones in this sample may be carry-over from other donors' samples.

This clonotype has at least ten counts. The chain uses TRBV6-5 and TRBJ2-1; 7 positions agree with TRBD2. This CDR3 spans 16 amino acids. With 6 bases clipped from V and 0 bases from J, the junction kept 8 bases outside the gene matches. Germline assignment: CDR1 MNHEY and CDR2 SVGAGI. The CDR3 nucleotides read TGTGCCAGCAGGTCTAGCGGCGACCTCTCCTACAATGAGCAGTTCTTC. It specifies CASRSSGDLSYNEQFF.

This clonotype was counted ten times or more. The chain has TRBV9 and TRBJ2-7, with a possible D match to TRBD1 (7 bases). This CDR3 has 15 residues. Germline V lookup: CDR1 SGDLS, CDR2 YYNGEE. V lost 4 bases to trimming and J lost 3 bases, with 17 bases between them. In nucleotides, the CDR3 is TGTGCCAGCAGCAAAGGGCGGGGACAGTACTACGAGCAGTACTTC. This gives the protein CASSKGRGQYYEQYF.

This clonotype was seen at least ten times. The rearrangement links TRBV6-1 to TRBJ2-7; 13 nucleotides match TRBD2. With V trimmed by 3 bases and J by 8 bases, 7 bases remained unmatched. Germline V gene data show CDR1 as MNHNS and CDR2 as SASEGT. The CDR3 spans 15 residues. CDR3 region: CASSDTGLAGIKQYF. CDR3 DNA sequence: TGTGCCAGCAGTGATACGGGACTAGCGGGAATTAAGCAGTACTTC.

Many counts were recorded for this clonotype. CDR3 residues: CASSLELISAIYF. CDR3 in DNA: TGTGCCAGCAGTTTAGAGCTGATCTCGGCCATATATTTT. This chain connects TRBV12-3 or TRBV12-4 to TRBJ1-3; unclear D gene. V shed 1 base and J shed 11 bases, with 12 bases lying between them. The CDR3 totals 13 residues.